The 24 T cell receptor beta chains below come from one sample, sequenced in a study of blood T cell repertoires in COVID-19. Data came from immunoSEQ multiplex PCR; TCRdb stores just in-frame clones and leaves some out. Among more than 150,000 clones listed, approximately 88% were seen once. The specimen was peripheral blood. Every receptor here comes from a man aged 40-50 years with acute or convalescent COVID-19.

This CDR3 is CASSLMGQEQFF. The DNA of the CDR3 is TGTGCCAGCAGCCTCATGGGACAAGAGCAGTTCTTC. The rearrangement links TRBV7-2 to TRBJ2-1; D perhaps matches TRBD1 (6 bases). CDR3 size: 12 residues. V lost 5 bases to trimming and J lost 10 bases, with 12 bases between them. From germline, CDR1 is SGHTA and CDR2 FQGNSA.

This rearrangement joins TRBV14 to TRBJ1-3; D ambiguous. There are 16 residues in the CDR3. Trimming removed 1 base from V and 2 bases from J, with 12 bases in between. The V gene's germline CDR1 is SGHDN and CDR2 FVKESK. The CDR3 nucleotides are TGTGCCAGCAGCCAAGGAGTTTCGCCCCCTGGAAACACCATATATTTT. Protein: CASSQGVSPPGNTIYF.

The chain couples TRBV7-3 to TRBJ1-6; no reliable D call. Germline V CDR1 and CDR2: SGHTA, FQGTGA. Trimming shortened V by 1 base and J by 7 bases, and 8 bases separated the two germline ends. The CDR3 totals 14 residues. CDR3 amino acids: CASSLKQLNSPLHF. The CDR3 DNA reads TGTGCCAGCAGCTTAAAACAGTTGAATTCACCCCTCCACTTT.

The chain joins TRBV6-1 to TRBJ2-3; no clear D. Germline CDR1 MNHNS, CDR2 SASEGT. Trimming removed 0 bases from V and 2 bases from J, with 9 bases in between. CDR3 length: 15 residues. CDR3 sequence reads: CASSEAGLLTDTQYF. The CDR3 nucleotides are TGTGCCAGCAGTGAAGCCGGGTTACTCACAGATACGCAGTATTTT.

The V call is TRBV12-3 or TRBV12-4, the J call TRBJ2-7; TRBD2 is a possible D gene (5 bases). V shed 5 bases and J shed 2 bases, with 7 bases lying between them. CDR3 size: 12 residues. CDR3 nucleotide sequence: TGTGCCAGCAGTGCCGGGACCTACGAGCAGTACTTC. This sequence encodes CASSAGTYEQYF.

The chain uses TRBV15 and TRBJ2-7; TRBD2 is a possible D gene (5 bases). The germline V and J ends were trimmed by 1 base and 3 bases, with 10 bases remaining between them. In germline, CDR1 is LNHNV, CDR2 YYDKDF (reference sequence). CDR3 length equals 14 residues. DNA for the CDR3: TGTGCCACCAGCAGAGGGGAAACTAGCTACGAGCAGTACTTC. Translating it yields CATSRGETSYEQYF.

The rearrangement uses TRBV11-2 and TRBJ2-1; 9 bases fit TRBD1. Germline V gene lookup returns CDR1 SGHAT and CDR2 FQNNGV. Trimming cost V 4 bases and J 8 bases; bases outside gene matches: 9. CDR3 length: 15 amino acids. The CDR3 bases are TGTGCCAGCAGCTCGGATGGGGACAGGGACGATGAGCAGTTCTTC. It translates to CASSSDGDRDDEQFF.

The chain is built from TRBV6-6 and TRBJ1-2; TRBD1 agrees at 8 bases. Germline loops: CDR1 MNHNY, CDR2 SVGAGI (reference sequence). The length of the CDR3 is 15 residues. The V segment lost 2 bases and the J segment 4 bases; nucleotides outside the gene matches: 6. CDR3: CASSYQTGTGYGYTF. CDR3 in DNA: TGTGCCAGCAGTTACCAGACCGGGACAGGCTATGGCTACACCTTC.

This chain links TRBV7-8 with TRBJ1-1; 7 bases agree with TRBD1. The CDR3 runs to 15 residues. Trimming removed 4 bases from V and 0 bases from J; junction bases left unmatched: 5. Germline CDR1 reads SGHVS; CDR2 reads FQNEAQ. CDR3 nucleotides: TGTGCCAGCAGCTCGATGGGACAGCTGAACACTGAAGCTTTCTTT. This translates into CASSSMGQLNTEAFF. Full variable domain (missing parts from reference TRBV7-8 and TRBJ1-1): GAGVSQSPRYKVAKRGQDVALRCDPISGHVSLFWYQQALGQGPEFLTYFQNEAQLDKSGLPSDRFFAERPEGSVSTLKIQRTQQEDSAVYLCASSSMGQLNTEAFFGQGTRLTVV.

The J gene is TRBJ2-7, the V gene TRBV3-1 (or the pseudogene TRBV3-2), with D maybe TRBD1 (5 bases). Trimming took 4 bases from V and 3 from J, leaving 16 bases between them. CDR1 is LGHDT and CDR2 is YNNKEL in the germline V gene (reference sequence). The CDR3 runs 15 residues. The CDR3 protein is CASSPSGSHFYEQYF. CDR3 nucleotide sequence: TGTGCCAGCAGCCCCTCAGGGTCTCACTTCTACGAGCAGTACTTC.

This clone has only a few counts. The genes are TRBV10-1 and TRBJ1-1; the D is unclear. Trimming shortened V by 7 bases and J by 0 bases, and 9 bases separated the two germline ends. The length of the CDR3 is 13 residues. Germline V gives CDR1 WNHNN, CDR2 SYGVQD (reference sequence). CDR3 sequence reads: CASTSELNTEAFF. The CDR3 coding sequence is TGCGCCAGCACGTCGGAGTTGAACACTGAAGCTTTCTTT.

The V call is TRBV11-2, the J call TRBJ2-7; TRBD2 matches 14 bases. With V trimmed by 3 bases and J by 2 bases, 6 bases remained unmatched. The germline gives CDR1 SGHAT, CDR2 FQNNGV. CDR3 size: 17 residues. CDR3: CASSFRLAGGFAYEQYF. The CDR3 nucleotides are TGTGCCAGCAGCTTCAGACTAGCGGGGGGGTTCGCCTACGAGCAGTACTTC.

The chain couples TRBV7-9 to TRBJ2-5; 11 bases line up with TRBD1. Germline V CDR1 and CDR2: SEHNR, FQNEAQ (reference sequence). With 6 bases clipped from V and 8 bases from J, the junction kept 11 bases outside the gene matches. This CDR3 has 15 residues. CDR3 sequence reads: CASRPGTGGRETQYF. CDR3 nucleotide sequence: TGTGCCAGCAGACCCGGGACAGGGGGAAGAGAAACCCAGTACTTC.

V and J are TRBV6-5 and TRBJ1-2; D is unclear. Germline lookup yields CDR1 MNHEY and CDR2 SVGAGI. The CDR3 length is 11 residues. The V end lost 8 bases, the J end lost 5 bases, and 9 bases lay between the germline ends. The CDR3 DNA reads TGTGCCAGCGAGGGAAAATATGGCTACACCTTC. It codes for CASEGKYGYTF.

The chain is built from TRBV7-2 and TRBJ2-2, with D possibly matching TRBD1 (6 bases). V shed 1 base and J shed 6 bases, with 12 bases lying between them. Germline V gene sequence: CDR1 SGHTA, CDR2 FQGNSA. This CDR3 is 15 amino acids long. DNA for the CDR3: TGTGCCAGCAGCTTAGTGGGGAAGGGGGCCGGGGAGCTGTTTTTT. This sequence encodes CASSLVGKGAGELFF.

The genes are TRBV28 and TRBJ2-7, with TRBD2 matching 14 bases. Germline V gene sequence: CDR1 MDHEN, CDR2 SYDVKM. V lost 5 bases, J lost 0 bases, and 3 bases stayed unmatched. This CDR3 is built from 16 residues. This CDR3 is CASSKGTSGSSYEQYF. The CDR3 DNA reads TGTGCCAGCAGTAAAGGGACTAGCGGGAGCTCCTACGAGCAGTACTTC.

The V and J genes are TRBV24-1 and TRBJ1-5; the D gene is possibly TRBD1 (6 bases). This CDR3 has 17 amino acids. Trimming left V 3 bases short and J 0 bases short, with 14 bases between. Per germline, CDR1 KGHDR and CDR2 SFDVKD. CDR3 sequence: CATSDARQALSNQPQHF. The CDR3 DNA is TGTGCCACCAGTGATGCAAGACAGGCTCTTAGCAATCAGCCCCAGCATTTT.

V is TRBV5-4 and J is TRBJ1-2; tentative D call: TRBD1 (5 bases). Trimming removed 0 bases from V and 2 bases from J, with 11 bases in between. The CDR3 is 15 amino acids. Per the germline V gene, CDR1 is SGHNT and CDR2 is YYREEE (reference sequence). CDR3 nucleotides: TGTGCCAGCAGCTTGGCCGGGGGGGTGAACTATGGCTACACCTTC. Its protein product is CASSLAGGVNYGYTF.

This clone appeared a single time. The chain uses TRBV29-1 and TRBJ1-4, with 10 bases identical to TRBD1. Germline lookup yields CDR1 SQVTM and CDR2 ANQGSEA. This CDR3 region has 14 residues. V lost 3 bases, J lost 4 bases, and 2 bases stayed unmatched. The DNA for the CDR3 is TGCAGCGTTGAGGGACAGGGGATTAATGAAAAACTGTTTTTT. It encodes CSVEGQGINEKLFF.

This chain uses TRBV20-1 with TRBJ1-1; possibly TRBD1 for D (5 bases). Per the germline V gene, CDR1 is DFQATT and CDR2 is SNEGSKA (reference sequence). Trimming took 3 bases from V and 1 from J, leaving 9 bases between them. The CDR3 totals 13 residues. The CDR3 here is CSASMGGNTEAFF. The CDR3 DNA follows: TGCAGTGCTAGTATGGGGGGGAACACTGAAGCTTTCTTT.

V gene TRBV12-3 or TRBV12-4 combines with J gene TRBJ1-1, with no clear D. CDR3 size: 13 residues. Trimming stripped 0 bases from V and 5 bases from J, with 7 bases between. In DNA form, the CDR3 reads TGTGCCAGCAGTTTAGCCGGTGAGACTGAAGCTTTCTTT. Amino acid sequence: CASSLAGETEAFF.

This chain uses TRBV7-9 with TRBJ2-7, with D perhaps matching TRBD1 (5 bases). Germline values: CDR1 SEHNR, CDR2 FQNEAQ (reference sequence). The CDR3 spans 12 residues. V was cut by 5 bases and J by 3 bases, with 8 bases left in between. CDR3 bases: TGTGCCAGCAGCGGGGCAGTCTACGAGCAGTACTTC. Residues: CASSGAVYEQYF.

The chain carries TRBV7-8 and TRBJ2-5; unclear D gene. The CDR3 extends over 12 amino acids. The V and J ends lost 0 bases and 5 bases respectively, with 4 bases between them. Germline V gene data show CDR1 as SGHVS and CDR2 as FQNEAQ. CDR3 sequence (DNA): TGTGCCAGCAGCTTAGCGCAGGAGACCCAGTACTTC. Its protein is CASSLAQETQYF. Complete variable domain (other parts from reference TRBV7-8 and TRBJ2-5): GAGVSQSPRYKVAKRGQDVALRCDPISGHVSLFWYQQALGQGPEFLTYFQNEAQLDKSGLPSDRFFAERPEGSVSTLKIQRTQQEDSAVYLCASSLAQETQYFGPGTRLLVL.

The V gene is TRBV5-5, the J gene TRBJ2-7; TRBD1 agrees at 7 bases. CDR3 size: 15 residues. Germline trimming cut 5 bases from V and 2 bases from J; bases unmatched to any gene: 10. CDR1 is SGHKS, CDR2 YYEKEE, per germline (reference sequence). This chain's CDR3 is CASSQSQGQTYEQYF. The CDR3 nucleotides are TGTGCCAGCAGTCAATCACAGGGACAGACCTACGAGCAGTACTTC.